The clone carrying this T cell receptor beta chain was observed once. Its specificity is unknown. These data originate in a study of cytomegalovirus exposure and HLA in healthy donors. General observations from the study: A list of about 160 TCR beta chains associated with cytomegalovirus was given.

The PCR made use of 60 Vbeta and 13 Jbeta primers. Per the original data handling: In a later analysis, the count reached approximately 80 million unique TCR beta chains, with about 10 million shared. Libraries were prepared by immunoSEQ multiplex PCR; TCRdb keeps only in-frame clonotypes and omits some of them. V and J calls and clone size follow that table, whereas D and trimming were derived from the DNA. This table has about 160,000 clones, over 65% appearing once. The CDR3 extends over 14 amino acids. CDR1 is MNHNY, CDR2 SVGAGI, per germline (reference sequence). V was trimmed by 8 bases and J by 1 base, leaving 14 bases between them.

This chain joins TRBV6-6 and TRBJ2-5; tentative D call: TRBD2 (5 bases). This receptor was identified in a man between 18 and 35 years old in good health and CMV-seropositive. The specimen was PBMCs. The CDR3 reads CASCEGPRQETQYF. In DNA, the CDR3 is TGTGCCAGCTGCGAGGGCCCTCGCCAAGAGACCCAGTACTTC.